Sequencing of this TCR beta chain was carried out in a study of CD8+ T cells in alopecia areata. There are 13 residues in the CDR3. Trimming removed 10 bases from V and 0 bases from J, with 12 bases in between. The germline V gene has CDR1 SGHTA and CDR2 FQGNSA. RNA, once extracted, was reverse transcribed into cDNA for use as the sequencing template. Clones were sequenced by immunoSEQ multiplex PCR, and TCRdb holds only the in-frame ones, with some missing. The table records about 180,000 clones, about 72% of them present only once. Concerning this clone itself: Its antigen is not identified.

Lesional scalp tissue (obtained by punch biopsy) and peripheral blood were collected from alopecia areata patients. Whole-study results and caveats: Relative to normal scalp, lesional scalp, especially alopecia totalis/universalis, showed higher clonality.

The clonotype originates from a human donor with alopecia areata. The sample was CD8+ T cells sorted from blood, taken at week 0. The rearrangement links TRBV7-2 to TRBJ2-5, with D possibly being TRBD2 (5 bases). For the CDR3, the DNA is TGTGCCACTAGACTGAGGGACCAAGAGACCCAGTACTTC. This gives the protein CATRLRDQETQYF.